These T cell receptor beta chains were read from a single sample in a study of cytomegalovirus exposure and HLA in healthy donors. The assay was immunoSEQ multiplex PCR, and TCRdb's table has in-frame clones only and misses some. The sample lists around 70,000 clones; 78% were seen once. The sample taken for sequencing was PBMCs. Receptor source: a woman aged 40 to 49 in good health and CMV-seropositive. The CDR3 runs from the conserved cysteine through the conserved F or W. Fields, in order: CDR3 DNA, CDR3 protein, V gene, J gene, D gene, clone size. D genes are given only for firm matches. Rows may omit the clone size; those that give it use once, few, many or a size class.

TGTGCCAGCAGCCTAGGCCACAGGGGAAGGGGCAATCAGCCCCAGCATTTT	CASSLGHRGRGNQPQHF	TRBV7-8	TRBJ1-5	TRBD1	.
TGTGCCAGCAGCCCCACCTGGAGACAGGGTTGGTACGAGCAGTACTTC	CASSPTWRQGWYEQYF	TRBV7-2	TRBJ2-7	TRBD1	.
TGTGCCAGCAGTGAGCCGGGACAGGGGGACTCCTACGAGCAGTACTTC	CASSEPGQGDSYEQYF	TRBV6-1	TRBJ2-7	TRBD1	.
TGTGCCAGCAGCCCGCACAGGGTAGGTGGAAACACCATATATTTT	CASSPHRVGGNTIYF	TRBV7-8	TRBJ1-3	.	.
TGTGCCAGCAGACAGGGAGGGCAGCCCCAGCATTTT	CASRQGGQPQHF	TRBV6-5	TRBJ1-5	.	.
TGTGCCAGCAGCTTAGTCCCCCAGGGACAGGCTGAAGCTTTCTTT	CASSLVPQGQAEAFF	TRBV7-2	TRBJ1-1	TRBD1	.
TGTGCCAGCAGCTCAGGACAGGGAACTGAAGCTTTCTTT	CASSSGQGTEAFF	TRBV7-8	TRBJ1-1	TRBD1	.
TGTGCCAGCAGTACCCGACAGGGAGTGGCGAACACTGAAGCTTTCTTT	CASSTRQGVANTEAFF	TRBV7-9	TRBJ1-1	TRBD1	.
TGTGCCTGGAGCCAGGTTGAAGCTTTCTTT	CAWSQVEAFF	TRBV30	TRBJ1-1	.	.
TGTGCCAGCAGCTTAGCGATGGAGGCGGCCCAGCATTTT	CASSLAMEAAQHF	TRBV7-2	TRBJ1-5	.	.
TGCAGTGCCCCGGGAATGGGTGGCTACACCTTC	CSAPGMGGYTF	TRBV20-1	TRBJ1-2	.	.
TGTGCCAGCAGTAAACTACTAGCGGAGAAAAACATTCAGTACTTC	CASSKLLAEKNIQYF	TRBV6-1	TRBJ2-4	TRBD2	few
TGCGCCAGCAGCTTAGCGGGGGGACAAGAGACCCAGTACTTC	CASSLAGGQETQYF	TRBV5-1	TRBJ2-5	TRBD2	once
TGTGCCAGCTCTAACCCGAATGAAAAACTGTTTTTT	CASSNPNEKLFF	TRBV5-6	TRBJ1-4	.	.
TGTGCCAGCTCACCCCCTGGTCGCGGGGGTCTGGATACGCAGTATTTT	CASSPPGRGGLDTQYF	TRBV18	TRBJ2-3	TRBD2	once
TGTGCCAGCAGCTTAATTCCTCTAGCGGGGGGGAGAGAGACCCAGTACTTC	CASSLIPLAGGRETQYF	TRBV7-6	TRBJ2-5	TRBD2	.
TGTGCCAGCAGTCAAGACAGGGGGCCCTCGAACACTGAAGCTTTCTTT	CASSQDRGPSNTEAFF	TRBV6-6	TRBJ1-1	TRBD1	few
TGTGCCAGCAGTCCTTACAGGGTTGGGTACTATGGCTACACCTTC	CASSPYRVGYYGYTF	TRBV28	TRBJ1-2	.	.
TGTGCCAGCAGTGCGAGGACACGGACCGAAGAGACCCAGTACTTC	CASSARTRTEETQYF	TRBV27	TRBJ2-5	.	few
TGTTCCAGCAGCTTAGGTACTGAGACCCAGTACTTC	CSSSLGTETQYF	TRBV7-9	TRBJ2-5	.	.
TGTGCCAGCAGCTTACAGATTGAGCAGTTCTTC	CASSLQIEQFF	TRBV7-2	TRBJ2-1	.	.
TGCGCCAGCAGCCCGGGACTAGCGGGGAACGAGCAGTACTTC	CASSPGLAGNEQYF	TRBV5-1	TRBJ2-7	TRBD2	.
TGCGCCAGCAGCCAAATCTTCGGCCCCGGGGAAAAACTGTTTTTT	CASSQIFGPGEKLFF	TRBV4-1	TRBJ1-4	.	.
TGTGCCAGCAGTGAGGCCAGGGGGCAGGACGAGCAGTACTTC	CASSEARGQDEQYF	TRBV6-1	TRBJ2-7	TRBD1	.
TGTGCTAGTGGTTTGTGGGAGGACACTGAAGCTTTCTTT	CASGLWEDTEAFF	TRBV12-5	TRBJ1-1	.	.
TGCGCCAGCAGCTTGGAAGCGAGCTCCTACAATGAGCAGTTCTTC	CASSLEASSYNEQFF	TRBV5-1	TRBJ2-1	.	.
TGTGCCAGCAGCGCCGGTGGGACAGGGGTGCGTACGCAGTATTTT	CASSAGGTGVRTQYF	TRBV9	TRBJ2-3	TRBD1	.
TGCAGCGTTCGAGGGCCTGGAAACACCATATATTTT	CSVRGPGNTIYF	TRBV29-1	TRBJ1-3	.	.
TGTGCCAGCAGTTTTCGGGACAGTTACTACTATGGCTACACCTTC	CASSFRDSYYYGYTF	TRBV28	TRBJ1-2	TRBD1	.
TGCGCCAGCAGCCATGCTGGAGGACAGGGCAGAACTAATGAAAAACTGTTTTTT	CASSHAGGQGRTNEKLFF	TRBV4-3	TRBJ1-4	TRBD1	.
TGTGCCAGCAGACCCGGGATACAAGAGACCCAGTACTTC	CASRPGIQETQYF	TRBV5-4	TRBJ2-5	.	.
TGTGCCAGCAGTCCCGGGACTAGCGGGGGGGCTCATGAGCAGTTCTTC	CASSPGTSGGAHEQFF	TRBV6-4	TRBJ2-1	TRBD2	.
TGTGCCAGCTCACCGCGGCAACAGGGGGCAGGCGAAAAACTGTTTTTT	CASSPRQQGAGEKLFF	TRBV18	TRBJ1-4	TRBD1	.
TGTGCCAGCTCACCACCCGGGGGCTACGAGCAGTACTTC	CASSPPGGYEQYF	TRBV18	TRBJ2-7	.	.
TGCGCCAGCAGCTTGTCCTGGACAGGGAACACCGGGGAGCTGTTTTTT	CASSLSWTGNTGELFF	TRBV5-1	TRBJ2-2	TRBD1	.
TGCGCCAGCAGCTTGGGAGGTGACCCTAACTATGGCTACACCTTC	CASSLGGDPNYGYTF	TRBV5-1	TRBJ1-2	.	.
TGCGCCAGCAGCCCCACGACAGCTTCCTACGAGCAGTACTTC	CASSPTTASYEQYF	TRBV4-1	TRBJ2-7	.	.
TGTGCCAGCTCGACCGGGATTCTTTACTTGAACACTGAAGCTTTCTTT	CASSTGILYLNTEAFF	TRBV18	TRBJ1-1	.	few
TGTGCCAGCAGCCACCAAATAGCTAACTATGGCTACACCTTC	CASSHQIANYGYTF	TRBV14	TRBJ1-2	.	.
TGTGCCAGCAGTTATGGACTTTACTATGGCTACACCTTC	CASSYGLYYGYTF	TRBV6-6	TRBJ1-2	.	.
TGTGCCAGCAGGGCGGGACAGGGGGTCTACGAGCAGTACTTC	CASRAGQGVYEQYF	TRBV6-5	TRBJ2-7	TRBD1	few
TGTGCCAGCAGCCGACAGGCCATGAACACTGAAGCTTTCTTT	CASSRQAMNTEAFF	TRBV7-2	TRBJ1-1	.	.
TGTGCCAGCAACCCCGGGACTAGCGCTTACAATGAGCAGTTCTTC	CASNPGTSAYNEQFF	TRBV6-5	TRBJ2-1	TRBD2	.
TGCGCCAGCAGCCAAGATAGGGACTCTAGCACAGATACGCAGTATTTT	CASSQDRDSSTDTQYF	TRBV4-1	TRBJ2-3	.	.
TGTGCCAGCAGCTTCGGGACAGTAAGGGGGACTGAAGCTTTCTTT	CASSFGTVRGTEAFF	TRBV7-6	TRBJ1-1	TRBD1	once